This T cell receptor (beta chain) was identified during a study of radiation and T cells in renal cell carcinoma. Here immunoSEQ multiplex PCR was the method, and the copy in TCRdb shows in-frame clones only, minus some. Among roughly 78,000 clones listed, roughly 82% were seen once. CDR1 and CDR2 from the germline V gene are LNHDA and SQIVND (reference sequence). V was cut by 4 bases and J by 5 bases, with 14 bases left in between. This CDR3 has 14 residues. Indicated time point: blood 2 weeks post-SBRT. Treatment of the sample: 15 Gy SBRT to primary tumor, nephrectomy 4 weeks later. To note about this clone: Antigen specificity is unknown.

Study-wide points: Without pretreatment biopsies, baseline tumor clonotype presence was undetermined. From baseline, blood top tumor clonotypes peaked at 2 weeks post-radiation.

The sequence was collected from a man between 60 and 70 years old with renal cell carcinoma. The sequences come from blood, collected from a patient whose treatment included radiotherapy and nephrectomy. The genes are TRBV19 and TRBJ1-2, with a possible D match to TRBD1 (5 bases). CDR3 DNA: TGTGCCAGTAGTAATCCGGGACTGAAGTATGGCTACACCTTC. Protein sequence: CASSNPGLKYGYTF. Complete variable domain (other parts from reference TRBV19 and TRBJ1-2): DGGITQSPKYLFRKEGQNVTLSCEQNLNHDAMYWYRQDPGQGLRLIYYSQIVNDFQKGDIAEGYSVSREKKESFPLTVTSAQKNPTAFYLCASSNPGLKYGYTFGSGTRLTVV.